This T cell receptor (beta chain) originates from a study of chemoradiotherapy in HPV16-positive cancers. Whole-study results and caveats: Candidate HPV-specific clones and E7-related TCR motifs grew in tumor during treatment.

Over chemoradiotherapy, repertoires were sampled more than once. Measured with immunoSEQ multiplex PCR; TCRdb has only the in-frame clones, and not every one. The sample consists of more than 10,000 clones, roughly nine tenths of them appearing once. V dropped 1 base and J dropped 6 bases, with 8 bases sitting between them. The CDR3 consists of 13 residues. The germline V gene has CDR1 LNHDA and CDR2 SQIVND (reference sequence). With respect to this clone: Its specificity is unknown.

The rearrangement links TRBV19 to TRBJ2-3; D ambiguous. The source material was blood, sampled from a patient who underwent chemoradiotherapy. The receptor was isolated from a human donor with HPV-associated anogenital cancer. The chain's CDR3 is CASSIAEWDTQYF. For the CDR3, the DNA is TGTGCCAGTAGTATAGCGGAGTGGGATACGCAGTATTTT.